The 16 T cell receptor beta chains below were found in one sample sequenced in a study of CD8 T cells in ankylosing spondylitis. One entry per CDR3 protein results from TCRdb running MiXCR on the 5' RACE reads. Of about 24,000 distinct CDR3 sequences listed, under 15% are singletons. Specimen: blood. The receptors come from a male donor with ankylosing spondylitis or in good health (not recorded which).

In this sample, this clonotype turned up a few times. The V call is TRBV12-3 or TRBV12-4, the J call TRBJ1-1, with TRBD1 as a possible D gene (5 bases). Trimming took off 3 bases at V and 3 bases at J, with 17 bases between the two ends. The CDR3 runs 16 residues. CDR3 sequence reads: CASSFYLGQLHTEAFF. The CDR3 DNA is TGTGCCAGCAGTTTTTACCTGGGGCAGCTCCACACTGAAGCTTTCTTT.

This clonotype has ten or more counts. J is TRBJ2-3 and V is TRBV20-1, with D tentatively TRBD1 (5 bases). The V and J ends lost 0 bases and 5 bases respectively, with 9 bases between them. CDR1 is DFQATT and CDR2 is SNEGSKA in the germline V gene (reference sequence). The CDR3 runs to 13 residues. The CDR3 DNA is TGCAGTGCTAGAGATTCTCAGGGAGATACGCAGTATTTT. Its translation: CSARDSQGDTQYF.

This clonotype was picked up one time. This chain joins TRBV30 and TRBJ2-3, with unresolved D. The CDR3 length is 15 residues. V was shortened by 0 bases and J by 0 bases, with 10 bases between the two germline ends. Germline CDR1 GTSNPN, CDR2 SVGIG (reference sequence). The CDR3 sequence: CAWSVQRPSTDTQYF. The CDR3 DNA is TGTGCCTGGAGTGTACAGCGACCAAGCACAGATACGCAGTATTTT.

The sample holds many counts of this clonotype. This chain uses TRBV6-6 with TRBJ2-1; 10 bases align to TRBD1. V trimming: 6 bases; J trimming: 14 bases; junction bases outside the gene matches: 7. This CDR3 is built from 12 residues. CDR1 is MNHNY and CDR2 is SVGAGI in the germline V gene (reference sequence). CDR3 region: CASSTPGTGEFF. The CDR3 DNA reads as TGTGCCAGCAGCACACCCGGGACAGGGGAGTTCTTC.

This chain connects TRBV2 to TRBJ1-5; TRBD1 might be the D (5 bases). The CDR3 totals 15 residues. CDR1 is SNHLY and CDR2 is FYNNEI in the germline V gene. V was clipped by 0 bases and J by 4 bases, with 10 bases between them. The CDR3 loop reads CASSEAGAKNQPQHF. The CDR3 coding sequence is TGTGCCAGCAGTGAAGCAGGGGCCAAAAATCAGCCCCAGCATTTT. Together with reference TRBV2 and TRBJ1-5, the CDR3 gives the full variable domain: EPEVTQTPSHQVTQMGQEVILRCVPISNHLYFYWYRQILGQKVEFLVSFYNNEISEKSEIFDDQFSVERPDGSNFTLKIRSTKLEDSAMYFCASSEAGAKNQPQHFGDGTRLSIL.

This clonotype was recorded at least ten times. CDR3 nucleotide sequence: TGTGCCATCAGTGAATCGAGACAGGGACAGCAGTACTTC. Translating gives CAISESRQGQQYF. The rearrangement uses TRBV10-3 and TRBJ2-7; 7 nucleotides line up with TRBD1. The V gene's germline CDR1 is ENHRY and CDR2 SYGVKD. With 3 bases clipped from V and 8 bases from J, the junction kept 7 bases outside the gene matches. This CDR3 is 13 amino acids long.

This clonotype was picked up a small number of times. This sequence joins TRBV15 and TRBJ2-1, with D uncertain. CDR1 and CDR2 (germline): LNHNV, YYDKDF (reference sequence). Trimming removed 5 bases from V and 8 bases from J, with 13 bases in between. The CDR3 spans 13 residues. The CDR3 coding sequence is TGTGCCACCAGCGACCGGGCCCCTGATGAGCAGTTCTTC. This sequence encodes CATSDRAPDEQFF.

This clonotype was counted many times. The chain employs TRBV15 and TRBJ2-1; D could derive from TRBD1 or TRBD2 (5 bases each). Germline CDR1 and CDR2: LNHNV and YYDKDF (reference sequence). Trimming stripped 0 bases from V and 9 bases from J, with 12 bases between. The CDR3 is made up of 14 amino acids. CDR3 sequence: CATSRDPRAGEQFF. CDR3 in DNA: TGTGCCACCAGCAGAGACCCCAGGGCGGGTGAGCAGTTCTTC.

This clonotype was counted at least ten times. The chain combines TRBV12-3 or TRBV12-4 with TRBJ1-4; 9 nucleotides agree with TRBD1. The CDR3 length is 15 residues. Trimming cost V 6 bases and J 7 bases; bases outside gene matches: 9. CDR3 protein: CASSLGQGRSEKLFF. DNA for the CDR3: TGTGCCAGCAGCCTAGGACAGGGGAGGAGTGAAAAACTGTTTTTT.

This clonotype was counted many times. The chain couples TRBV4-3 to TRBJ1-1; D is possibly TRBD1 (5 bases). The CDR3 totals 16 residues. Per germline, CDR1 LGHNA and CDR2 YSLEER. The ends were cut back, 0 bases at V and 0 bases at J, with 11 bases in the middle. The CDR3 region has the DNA TGCGCCAGCAGCCAAGATCCGGGACGCCTGAACACTGAAGCTTTCTTT. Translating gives CASSQDPGRLNTEAFF.

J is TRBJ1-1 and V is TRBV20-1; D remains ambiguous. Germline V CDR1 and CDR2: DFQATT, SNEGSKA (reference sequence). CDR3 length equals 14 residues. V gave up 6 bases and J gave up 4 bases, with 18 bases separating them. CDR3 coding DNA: TGCAGTGCCCCAAGGCCAGACGGATTCACTGAAGCTTTCTTT. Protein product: CSAPRPDGFTEAFF.

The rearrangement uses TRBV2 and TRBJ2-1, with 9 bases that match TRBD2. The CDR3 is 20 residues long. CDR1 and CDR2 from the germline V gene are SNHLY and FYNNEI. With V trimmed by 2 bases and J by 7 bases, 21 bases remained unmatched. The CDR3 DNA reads TGTGCCAGCAGTGAAAGCGTCGGACGATGGGCGGGAGGGCCTTGGAATGAGCAGTTCTTC. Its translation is CASSESVGRWAGGPWNEQFF. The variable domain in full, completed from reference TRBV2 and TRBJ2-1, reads EPEVTQTPSHQVTQMGQEVILRCVPISNHLYFYWYRQILGQKVEFLVSFYNNEISEKSEIFDDQFSVERPDGSNFTLKIRSTKLEDSAMYFCASSESVGRWAGGPWNEQFFGPGTRLTVL.

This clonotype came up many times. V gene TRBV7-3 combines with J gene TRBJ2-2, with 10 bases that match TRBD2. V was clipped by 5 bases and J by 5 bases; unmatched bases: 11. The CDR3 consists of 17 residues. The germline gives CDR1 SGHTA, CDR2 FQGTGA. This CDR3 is CASSLGLADTRTGELFF. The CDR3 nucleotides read TGTGCCAGCAGCCTCGGACTAGCGGATACTCGGACCGGGGAGCTGTTTTTT. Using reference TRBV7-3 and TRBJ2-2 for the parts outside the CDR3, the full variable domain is GAGVSQTPSNKVTEKGKYVELRCDPISGHTALYWYRQSLGQGPEFLIYFQGTGAADDSGLPNDRFFAVRPEGSVSTLKIQRTERGDSAVYLCASSLGLADTRTGELFFGEGSRLTVL.

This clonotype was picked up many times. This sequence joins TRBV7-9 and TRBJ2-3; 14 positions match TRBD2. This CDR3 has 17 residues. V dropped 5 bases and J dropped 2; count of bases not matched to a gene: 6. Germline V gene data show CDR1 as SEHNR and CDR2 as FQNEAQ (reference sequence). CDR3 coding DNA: TGTGCCAGCAGCCCAGGACTAGCGGGGGGCTACACAGATACGCAGTATTTT. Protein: CASSPGLAGGYTDTQYF.

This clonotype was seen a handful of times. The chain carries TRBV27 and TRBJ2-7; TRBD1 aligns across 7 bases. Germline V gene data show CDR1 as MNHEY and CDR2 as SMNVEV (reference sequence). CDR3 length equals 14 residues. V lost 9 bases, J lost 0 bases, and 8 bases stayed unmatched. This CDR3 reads CASSRDRLSYEQYF. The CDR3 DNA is TGTGCCAGTTCCCGGGACAGACTCTCCTACGAGCAGTACTTC.

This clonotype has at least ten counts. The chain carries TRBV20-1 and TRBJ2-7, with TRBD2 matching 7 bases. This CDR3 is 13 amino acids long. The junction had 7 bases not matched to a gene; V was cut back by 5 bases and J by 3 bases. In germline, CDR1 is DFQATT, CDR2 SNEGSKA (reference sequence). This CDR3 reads CSASKASGYEQYF. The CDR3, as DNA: TGCAGTGCTTCAAAGGCTAGCGGCTACGAGCAGTACTTC.